This T cell receptor beta chain was identified during a study of spatial heterogeneity in lung cancer. Study context: In tumor regions, TCR transcript counts tracked strongly with a T cell module score from matched bulk RNA-seq.

Study results and limitations: Mutation tallies in tumors tracked expanded intratumoral alpha and beta TCR counts.

Germline V gene lookup returns CDR1 MGHDK and CDR2 SYGVNS. The CDR3 is 16 amino acids. The junction had 11 bases not matched to a gene; V was cut back by 5 bases and J by 4 bases. Every individual TCR cDNA molecule carried its own unique molecular identifier, which allowed correction of PCR and sequencing errors. TCRdb re-called the 5' RACE reads through MiXCR, storing one row per CDR3 protein. The sample holds about 910 distinct CDR3 sequences; more than 30% are singletons and the top ten take approximately 21%. As for this clonotype: The antigen is undetermined.

The time point: sample taken at primary tumor resection. Unsorted whole RNA of tumor, nontumor lung or frozen PBMC was sequenced. The V and J genes are TRBV25-1 and TRBJ2-5; 9 bases line up with TRBD2. Specimen: lung tumor tissue, collected at surgery. This clonotype was obtained from a female donor with early-stage non-small cell lung cancer. DNA of the CDR3: TGTGCCAGCAGTCCGCTTAGCGGGGGAGATCGAGAGACCCAGTACTTC. Its translation is CASSPLSGGDRETQYF. Supplemented by reference TRBV25-1 and TRBJ2-5, the full variable domain reads EADIYQTPRYLVIGTGKKITLECSQTMGHDKMYWYQQDPGMELHLIHYSYGVNSTEKGDLSSESTVSRIRTEHFPLTLESARPSHTSQYLCASSPLSGGDRETQYFGPGTRLLVL.